The source of this T cell receptor beta chain is a study of ipilimumab plus nivolumab after autologous stem cell transplantation. Findings of the study overall: The authors say TCR, Treg and microbiome findings warrant further study.

Profiled with immunoSEQ multiplex PCR; TCRdb holds only in-frame clones, not every one. The table lists 20,000 to 25,000 clones, less than 85% of them singletons, with around a quarter in the top ten. The V and J ends lost 7 bases and 8 bases, in that order; junction bases with no gene match: 9. The CDR3 runs 14 residues. Germline assignment: CDR1 MNHNS and CDR2 SASEGT. Starting 14 to 28 days after autologous transplant, ipilimumab 1 mg/kg was given. Patients got 3 mg/kg IV nivolumab weeks 1, 4, 7, 10, then biweekly through week 26. This clone was observed a few times. The antigen remains unidentified.

The receptor was derived from a male donor with diffuse large B-cell lymphoma. J is TRBJ2-1 and V is TRBV6-1; 9 bases align to TRBD2. The sequences come from PBMCs, collected in a trial of ipilimumab plus nivolumab as post-transplant consolidation. CDR3 residues: CASTVSSGSHEQFF. Here the CDR3 DNA reads TGTGCCAGCACCGTTAGTAGCGGGAGCCATGAGCAGTTCTTC.